This T cell receptor beta chain was recovered during a study of T-cell memory formation after mild COVID-19. Overall study results and limits: Whereas later expanders leaned CD4+, clones contracting day 15 to 85 showed a balanced CD4/CD8 makeup. Clones that contracted clustered mainly in CM and EM if CD4+ and in EMRA if CD8+.

A single record per CDR3 protein comes from TCRdb applying MiXCR to the 5' RACE reads. The sample carries some 290,000 distinct CDR3 sequences, 15% to 20% recorded once. V lost 5 bases to trimming and J lost 9 bases, with 11 bases between them. This CDR3 has 12 residues. This clonotype occurred many times. The antigen is not known. This sequence joins TRBV12-3 or TRBV12-4 and TRBJ2-1; D may correspond to TRBD1 or TRBD2 (5 bases each). Material for sequencing was PBMCs or a T cell subset sorted from them (not recorded which). The source of this sequence is a man aged 18 to 29 who had mild COVID-19 (a few samples of this study predate the infection). Cell type and time point are not known. CDR3 region: CASSPGTVEQFF. The CDR3 DNA sequence: TGTGCCAGCAGTCCGGGGACGGTTGAGCAGTTCTTC.